In its sample, the clone carrying this T cell receptor (beta chain) was seen many times. Germline V gene sequence: CDR1 DFQATT, CDR2 SNEGSKA (reference sequence). This CDR3 is built from 15 residues. Unmatched junction bases numbered 4, after V lost 3 bases and J lost 3 bases. This sample is part of a study of Graves' ophthalmopathy and Graves' hyperthyroidism. RNA transcripts were the source from which TCR beta CDR3 regions were amplified. In the first round, RT-PCR was carried out with HTBI primers, and a multiplex PCR formed the second round. TCRdb passed the multiplex PCR reads through MiXCR, listing each CDR3 protein once. The sample comprises about 420,000 distinct CDR3 sequences, around 20% of which are singletons, and around 3.2% rests with the top ten.

This TCR was sampled from a woman in her late teens or twenties with stable Graves' hyperthyroidism. J is TRBJ2-4 and V is TRBV20-1, with 11 bases lining up with TRBD2. Sample: peripheral blood. CDR3 sequence (DNA): TGCAGTGCTAGTGTTGGACTAGCGGGCAAAAACATTCAGTACTTC. Its translation: CSASVGLAGKNIQYF.